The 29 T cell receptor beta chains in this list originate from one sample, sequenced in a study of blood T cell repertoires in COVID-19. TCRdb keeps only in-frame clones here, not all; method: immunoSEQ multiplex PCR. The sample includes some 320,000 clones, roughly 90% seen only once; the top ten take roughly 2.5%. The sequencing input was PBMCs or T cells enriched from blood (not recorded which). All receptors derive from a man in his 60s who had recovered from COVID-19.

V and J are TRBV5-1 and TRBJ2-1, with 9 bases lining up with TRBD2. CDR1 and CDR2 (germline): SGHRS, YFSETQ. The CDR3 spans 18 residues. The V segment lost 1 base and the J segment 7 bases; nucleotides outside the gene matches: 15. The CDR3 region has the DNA TGCGCCAGCAGCTTGCCCGCTCTTAGGCGGGAGGGAGCGAATGAGCAGTTCTTC. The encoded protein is CASSLPALRREGANEQFF.

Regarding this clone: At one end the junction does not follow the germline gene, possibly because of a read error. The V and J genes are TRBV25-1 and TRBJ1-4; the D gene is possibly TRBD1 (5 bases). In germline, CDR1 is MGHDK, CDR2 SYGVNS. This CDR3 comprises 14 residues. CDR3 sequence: CASSTGSPNQKLFF. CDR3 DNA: TGTGCCAGCAGCACAGGTTCACCTAATCAAAAACTGTTTTTT.

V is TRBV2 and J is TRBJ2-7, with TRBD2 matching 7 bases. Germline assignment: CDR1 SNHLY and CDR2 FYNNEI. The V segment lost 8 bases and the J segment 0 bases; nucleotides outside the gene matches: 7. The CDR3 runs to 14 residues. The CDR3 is CASRARGDSYEQYF. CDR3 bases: TGTGCCAGCCGGGCCCGGGGGGACTCCTACGAGCAGTACTTC.

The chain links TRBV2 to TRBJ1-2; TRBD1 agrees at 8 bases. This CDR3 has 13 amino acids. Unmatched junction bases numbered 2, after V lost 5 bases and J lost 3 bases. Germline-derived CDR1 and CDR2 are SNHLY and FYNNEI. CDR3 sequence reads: CASSTQGDYGYTF. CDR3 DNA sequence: TGTGCCAGCAGTACACAGGGGGACTATGGCTACACCTTC.

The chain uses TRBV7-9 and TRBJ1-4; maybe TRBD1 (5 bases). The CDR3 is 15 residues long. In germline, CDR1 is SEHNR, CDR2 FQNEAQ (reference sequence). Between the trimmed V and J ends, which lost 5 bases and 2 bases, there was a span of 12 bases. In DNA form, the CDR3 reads TGTGCCAGCAGCCGCTCAGGGATCACTAATGAAAAACTGTTTTTT. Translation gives CASSRSGITNEKLFF.

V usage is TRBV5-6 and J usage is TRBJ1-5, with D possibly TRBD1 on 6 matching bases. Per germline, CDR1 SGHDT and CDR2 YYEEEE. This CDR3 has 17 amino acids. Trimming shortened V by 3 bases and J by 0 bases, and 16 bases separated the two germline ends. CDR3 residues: CASSWGGGSYSNQPQHF. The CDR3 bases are TGTGCCAGCAGCTGGGGGGGCGGATCCTATAGCAATCAGCCCCAGCATTTT. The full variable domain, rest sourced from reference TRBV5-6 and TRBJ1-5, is DAGVTQSPTHLIKTRGQQVTLRCSPKSGHDTVSWYQQALGQGPQFIFQYYEEEERQRGNFPDRFSGHQFPNYSSELNVNALLLGDSALYLCASSWGGGSYSNQPQHFGDGTRLSIL.

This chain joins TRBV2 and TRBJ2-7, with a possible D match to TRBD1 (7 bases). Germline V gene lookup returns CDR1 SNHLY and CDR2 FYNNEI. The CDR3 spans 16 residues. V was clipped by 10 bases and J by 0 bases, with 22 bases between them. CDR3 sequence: CAIKTGTGQISYEQYF. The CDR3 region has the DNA TGTGCCATTAAGACAGGGACTGGCCAGATCTCCTACGAGCAGTACTTC.

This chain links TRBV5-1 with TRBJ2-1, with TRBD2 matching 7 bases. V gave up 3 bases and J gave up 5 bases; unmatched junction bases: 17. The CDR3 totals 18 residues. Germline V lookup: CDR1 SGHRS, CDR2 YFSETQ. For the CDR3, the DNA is TGCGCCAGCAGCTCTGCAGGAGTCTCTGGGACTAACCACAATGAGCAGTTCTTC. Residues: CASSSAGVSGTNHNEQFF.

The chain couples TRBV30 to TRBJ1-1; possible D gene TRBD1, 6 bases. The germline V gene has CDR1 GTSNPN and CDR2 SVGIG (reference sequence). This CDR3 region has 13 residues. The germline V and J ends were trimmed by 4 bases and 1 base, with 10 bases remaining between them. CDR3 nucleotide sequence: TGTGCCTGGACATGGGGGCCGAACACTGAAGCTTTCTTT. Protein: CAWTWGPNTEAFF.

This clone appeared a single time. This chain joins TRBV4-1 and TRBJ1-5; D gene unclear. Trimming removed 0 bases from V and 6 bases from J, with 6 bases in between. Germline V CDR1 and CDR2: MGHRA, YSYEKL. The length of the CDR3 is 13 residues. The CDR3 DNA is TGCGCCAGCAGCCAAGATCAGATTCAGCCCCAGCATTTT. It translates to CASSQDQIQPQHF.

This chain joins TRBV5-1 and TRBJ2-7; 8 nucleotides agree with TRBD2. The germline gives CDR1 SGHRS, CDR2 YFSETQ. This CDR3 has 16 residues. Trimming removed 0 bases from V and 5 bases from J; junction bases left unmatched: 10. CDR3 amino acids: CASSLVSSGGPHEQYF. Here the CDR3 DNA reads TGCGCCAGCAGCTTGGTGAGTTCGGGGGGGCCGCACGAGCAGTACTTC.

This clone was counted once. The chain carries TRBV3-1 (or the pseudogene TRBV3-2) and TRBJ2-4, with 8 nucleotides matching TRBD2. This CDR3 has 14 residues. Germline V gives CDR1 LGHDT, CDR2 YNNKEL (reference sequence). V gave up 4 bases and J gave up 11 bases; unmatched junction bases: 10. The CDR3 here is CASSPGTRTDLQYF. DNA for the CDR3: TGTGCCAGCAGCCCCGGGACTAGGACTGACCTTCAGTACTTC.

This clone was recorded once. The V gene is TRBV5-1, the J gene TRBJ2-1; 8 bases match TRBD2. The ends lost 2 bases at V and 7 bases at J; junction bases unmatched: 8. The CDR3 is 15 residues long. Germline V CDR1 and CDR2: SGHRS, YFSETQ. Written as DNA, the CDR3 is TGCGCCAGCAGCTTCGGAGCGGGAGCCTTAAATGAGCAGTTCTTC. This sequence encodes CASSFGAGALNEQFF.

DNA of the CDR3: TGCGCCAGCAGCGCCGGGAGTAACTATGGCTACACCTTC. Translation: CASSAGSNYGYTF. The chain is built from TRBV5-1 and TRBJ1-2; D not resolved. Germline V gene data show CDR1 as SGHRS and CDR2 as YFSETQ. This CDR3 comprises 13 residues. V was pared by 4 bases and J by 1 base, with 8 bases between.

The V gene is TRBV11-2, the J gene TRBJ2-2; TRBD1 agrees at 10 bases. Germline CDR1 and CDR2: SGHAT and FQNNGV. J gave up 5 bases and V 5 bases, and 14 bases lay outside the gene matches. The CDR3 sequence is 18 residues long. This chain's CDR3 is CASSPRQGAFGFTGELFF. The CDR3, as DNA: TGTGCCAGCAGCCCTAGACAGGGGGCCTTTGGGTTTACCGGGGAGCTGTTTTTT.

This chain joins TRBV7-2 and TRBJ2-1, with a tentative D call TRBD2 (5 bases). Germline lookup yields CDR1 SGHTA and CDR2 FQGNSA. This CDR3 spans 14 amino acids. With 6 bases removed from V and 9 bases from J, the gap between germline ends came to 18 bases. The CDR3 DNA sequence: TGTGCCAGCAGGGAACCCGGTAGTGAGGGTGAGCAGTTCTTC. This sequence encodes CASREPGSEGEQFF.

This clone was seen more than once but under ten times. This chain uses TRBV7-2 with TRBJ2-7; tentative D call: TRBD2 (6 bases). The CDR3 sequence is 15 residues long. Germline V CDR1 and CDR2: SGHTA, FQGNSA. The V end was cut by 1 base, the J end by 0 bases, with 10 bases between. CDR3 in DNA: TGTGCCAGCAGCTTAGTAACGACTAGCTCCTACGAGCAGTACTTC. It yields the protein CASSLVTTSSYEQYF.

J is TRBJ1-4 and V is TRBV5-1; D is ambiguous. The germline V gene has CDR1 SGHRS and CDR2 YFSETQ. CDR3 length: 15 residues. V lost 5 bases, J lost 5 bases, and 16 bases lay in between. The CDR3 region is CASRSGSGVNEKLFF. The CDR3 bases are TGCGCCAGCAGATCCGGGAGCGGAGTGAATGAAAAACTGTTTTTT. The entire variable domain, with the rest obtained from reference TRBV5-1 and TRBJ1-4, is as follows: KAGVTQTPRYLIKTRGQQVTLSCSPISGHRSVSWYQQTPGQGLQFLFEYFSETQRNKGNFPGRFSGRQFSNSRSEMNVSTLELGDSALYLCASRSGSGVNEKLFFGSGTQLSVL.

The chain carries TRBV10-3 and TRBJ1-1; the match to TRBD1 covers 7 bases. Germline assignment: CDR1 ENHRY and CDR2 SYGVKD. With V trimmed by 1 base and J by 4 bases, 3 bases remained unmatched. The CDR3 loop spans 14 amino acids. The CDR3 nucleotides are TGTGCCATCAGTGAGTGGGACAGCGTCACTGAAGCTTTCTTT. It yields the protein CAISEWDSVTEAFF.

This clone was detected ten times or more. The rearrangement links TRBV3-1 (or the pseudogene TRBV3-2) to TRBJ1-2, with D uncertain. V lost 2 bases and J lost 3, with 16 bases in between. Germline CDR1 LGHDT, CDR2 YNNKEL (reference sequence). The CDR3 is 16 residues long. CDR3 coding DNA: TGTGCCAGCAGCCAAAAGCCCCTAGGCGGGTACTATGGCTACACCTTC. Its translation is CASSQKPLGGYYGYTF.

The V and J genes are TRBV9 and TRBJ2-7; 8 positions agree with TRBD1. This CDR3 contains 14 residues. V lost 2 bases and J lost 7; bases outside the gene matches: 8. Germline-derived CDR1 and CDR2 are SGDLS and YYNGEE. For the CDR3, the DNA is TGTGCCAGCAGCGTTACAGGGGGGTTGGAGGAGCAGTACTTC. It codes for CASSVTGGLEEQYF.

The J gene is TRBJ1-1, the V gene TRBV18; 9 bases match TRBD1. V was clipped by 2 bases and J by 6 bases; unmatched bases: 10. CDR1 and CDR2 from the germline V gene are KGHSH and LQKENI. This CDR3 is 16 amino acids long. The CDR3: CASSPGTGRLEAEAFF. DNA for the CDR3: TGTGCCAGCTCACCAGGGACAGGGAGACTGGAGGCTGAAGCTTTCTTT.

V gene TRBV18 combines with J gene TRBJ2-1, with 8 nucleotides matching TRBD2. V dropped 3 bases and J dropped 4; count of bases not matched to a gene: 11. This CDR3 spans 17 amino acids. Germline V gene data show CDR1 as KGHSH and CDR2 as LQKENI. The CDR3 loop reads CASSPPSLPGGYNEQFF. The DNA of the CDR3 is TGTGCCAGCTCACCCCCCTCCCTTCCGGGAGGGTACAATGAGCAGTTCTTC.

CDR3: CASSLAPRTSGVMGNEQFF. The CDR3, as DNA: TGTGCCAGCAGCTTAGCGCCCCGGACTAGCGGGGTTATGGGGAATGAGCAGTTCTTC. V gene TRBV7-8 combines with J gene TRBJ2-1, with TRBD2 matching 12 bases. The length of the CDR3 is 19 residues. Trimming cost V 0 bases and J 7 bases; bases outside gene matches: 13. From germline, CDR1 is SGHVS and CDR2 FQNEAQ.

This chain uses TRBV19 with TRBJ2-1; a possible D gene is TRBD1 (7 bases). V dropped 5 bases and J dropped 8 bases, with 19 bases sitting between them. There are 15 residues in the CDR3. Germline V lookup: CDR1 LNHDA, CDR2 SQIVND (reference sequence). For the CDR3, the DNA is TGTGCCAGTAGTCTCGTAGGCAGGGGGGTCCATGAGCAGTTCTTC. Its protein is CASSLVGRGVHEQFF.

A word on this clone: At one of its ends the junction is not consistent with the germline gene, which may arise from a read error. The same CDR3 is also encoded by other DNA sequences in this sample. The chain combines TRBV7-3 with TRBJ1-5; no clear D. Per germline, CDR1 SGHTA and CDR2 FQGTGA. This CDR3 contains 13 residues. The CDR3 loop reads CAAFFGRGQPQHF. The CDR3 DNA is TGTGCCGCCTTTTTCGGTCGGGGTCAGCCTCAGCATTTT.

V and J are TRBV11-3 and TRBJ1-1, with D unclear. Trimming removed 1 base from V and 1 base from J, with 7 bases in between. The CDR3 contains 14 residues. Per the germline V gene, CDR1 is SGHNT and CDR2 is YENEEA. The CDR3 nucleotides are TGTGCCAGCAGCTTAGGGCTCAGGAACACTGAAGCTTTCTTT. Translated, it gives CASSLGLRNTEAFF.

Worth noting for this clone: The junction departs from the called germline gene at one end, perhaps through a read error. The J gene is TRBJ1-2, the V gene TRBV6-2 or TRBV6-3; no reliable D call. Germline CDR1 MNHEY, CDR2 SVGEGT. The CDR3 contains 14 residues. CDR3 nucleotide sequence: TGTGCCACCAGTTGGGCAGCCGCGTTCTATGGCTACACCTTC. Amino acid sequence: CATSWAAAFYGYTF.

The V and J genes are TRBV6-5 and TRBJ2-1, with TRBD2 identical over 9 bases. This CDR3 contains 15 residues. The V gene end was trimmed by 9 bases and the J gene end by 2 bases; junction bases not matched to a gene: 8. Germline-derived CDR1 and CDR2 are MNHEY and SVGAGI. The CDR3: CASEPSGATYNEQFF. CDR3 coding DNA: TGTGCCAGTGAACCTAGCGGGGCCACCTACAATGAGCAGTTCTTC.